These T cell receptor beta chains were read from a single sample in a study of shared T cell receptors in the human thymus. Only in-frame clones appear in the TCRdb table, and some are missing; sequencing was by immunoSEQ multiplex PCR. The sample carries almost 550,000 clones, about 84% recorded once. The data also belong to a second study, concerning human thymus T cells.

Sequencing input: thymocytes. The receptors come from a boy under two years old with a congenital heart defect. Both conserved end residues are part of each CDR3.

length	V	J	CDR3
19	TRBV21-1	TRBJ2-1	CASSSQGVKREGTYNEQFF
13	TRBV29-1	TRBJ2-5	CSVGGRREETQYF
17	TRBV7-9	TRBJ2-1	CASSLALAGESYNEQFF
16	TRBV10-3	TRBJ2-1	CAISAESSGRAFEQFF
16	TRBV4-1	TRBJ2-1	CASSQYGTGGGNEQFF
18	TRBV2	TRBJ2-2	CASSYRGGAGTNTGELFF
16	TRBV18	TRBJ2-1	CASSPPGGRADNEQFF
19	TRBV28	TRBJ2-3	CASSLLLSASGSPTDTQYF
14	TRBV4-1	TRBJ2-7	CASSPDALSYEQYF
17	TRBV7-8	TRBJ2-2	CASSWGVGGVNTGELFF
19	TRBV7-7	TRBJ2-1	CASSPDTSGRGSKYNEQFF
15	TRBV2	TRBJ2-2	CASSEFWGRLGELFF
16	TRBV11-2	TRBJ2-7	CASSLNRREIFHEQYF
13	TRBV18	TRBJ1-1	CASAAGRNTEAFF
13	TRBV10-2	TRBJ2-7	CASSEPLFYEQYF
16	TRBV9	TRBJ1-1	CASSPGGVNWNTEAFF
15	TRBV27	TRBJ2-1	CASSFLAGGPHEQFF
17	TRBV21-1	TRBJ1-1	CASSKDRGPRMNTEAFF
16	TRBV15	TRBJ1-5	CATSQGVSHSNQPQHF
13	TRBV10-3	TRBJ1-1	CATGGTANTEAFF
15	TRBV15	TRBJ1-2	CATSPRTAPNYGYTF
12	TRBV5-4	TRBJ1-2	CASSSPGDSTHF
12	TRBV9	TRBJ2-7	CASSTQGHEQYF
15	TRBV19	TRBJ2-7	CASSPTSSYSYEQYF
18	TRBV4-2	TRBJ2-7	CASSQVGLAGEKSYEQYF
15	TRBV4-2	TRBJ2-7	CASSQEAGVAYEQYF
16	TRBV6-1	TRBJ2-7	CASSERGPGLYYEQYF
17	TRBV5-4	TRBJ2-2	CASSPAASGYLTGELFF
16	TRBV14	TRBJ1-1	CASSRVRGQGNTEAFF